A selection of T cell receptor beta chains follows, all from one sample in a study of blood T cell repertoires in COVID-19. Generated by immunoSEQ multiplex PCR, the TCRdb table keeps only in-frame clones and is missing some. The sample has around 170,000 clones, about 81% seen once. The source material was peripheral blood. All receptors derive from a woman at least 80 years old with COVID-19, enrolled during active disease. Each CDR3 is given with its conserved first and last residue. The D gene is left open where the match is weak. Clone size is shown for a subset of rows, as once, few, many or a class of expanded clone.

CDR3nt,CDR3aa,j_gene,d_gene,abundance,v_gene
TGTGCCAGCAGCTTGGGAGGGGGAATGGAAAAACTGTTTTTT,CASSLGGGMEKLFF,TRBJ1-4,NA,NA,TRBV5-5
TGTGCCAGCAGTGAGGGACAGGAGGTTTATCGAGGGTTTAACCGCGACTCCTACGAGCAGTACTTC,CASSEGQEVYRGFNRDSYEQYF,TRBJ2-7,TRBD1,NA,TRBV28
TGCAGCGTTGAATATCTAAGGGGAGCTTTCTTT,CSVEYLRGAFF,TRBJ1-1,NA,NA,TRBV29-1
TGTGCCAGCAGGGACAGGGCCTATGGCTACACCTTC,CASRDRAYGYTF,TRBJ1-2,TRBD1,NA,TRBV6-5
TGCGCCAGCAGCTTGCGTGGCGGGGGTTACAATGAGCAGTTCTTC,CASSLRGGGYNEQFF,TRBJ2-1,TRBD2,NA,TRBV5-1
TGTGCCAGCAGCTCCCGGGGGGGGAACACCGGGGAGCTGTTTTTT,CASSSRGGNTGELFF,TRBJ2-2,TRBD2,NA,TRBV7-2
TGTGCCAGCAGCGCCGGACTAGCGGGGGGGAGAAGCTCCTACGAGCAGTACTTC,CASSAGLAGGRSSYEQYF,TRBJ2-7,TRBD2,NA,TRBV5-6
TGTGCCACCAGCAGAGCTCGGGGGACCCAAGAGACCCAGTACTTC,CATSRARGTQETQYF,TRBJ2-5,NA,NA,TRBV15
TGTGCCAGCAGCTTCGCCGGGACAGTCTCTAACTACGAGCAGTACTTC,CASSFAGTVSNYEQYF,TRBJ2-7,TRBD1,NA,TRBV5-5
TGTGCCAGCAGCCCCCCGGTCGGGGAGCTGTTTTTT,CASSPPVGELFF,TRBJ2-2,NA,few,TRBV13
TGTGCCATCACTGAAGGACTCGTCACAGATACGCAGTATTTT,CAITEGLVTDTQYF,TRBJ2-3,NA,few,TRBV10-3
TGTGCCAGCAGCGTAGCCCCAATCCTCACCGGTGGACAGATCTATGGCTACACCTTC,CASSVAPILTGGQIYGYTF,TRBJ1-2,NA,NA,TRBV9
TGTGCCAGCAGCCAAGATCGGGGGGGCAAGCGGGAGAAGGGCTCCTACAATGAGCAGTTCTTC,CASSQDRGGKREKGSYNEQFF,TRBJ2-1,TRBD2,NA,TRBV14
TGTGCCAGCAGTTACCTCCGCTACGAGCAGTACTTC,CASSYLRYEQYF,TRBJ2-7,NA,NA,TRBV6-6
TGTGCCAGTACCCCCCGGGGGGGAACTAACTATGGCTACACCTTC,CASTPRGGTNYGYTF,TRBJ1-2,NA,NA,TRBV19
TGTGCCAGTAGAGACAGCCCCCTGAGCACTGAAGCTTTCTTT,CASRDSPLSTEAFF,TRBJ1-1,NA,NA,TRBV19
TGCGCCAGCAGCTTGTCAGGGGGCTTAGGCTATGGCTACACCTTC,CASSLSGGLGYGYTF,TRBJ1-2,TRBD1,NA,TRBV5-1
TGTGCCAGCAGCTTGGTCCTGGAGATTTTAGCCAAAAACATTCAGTACTTC,CASSLVLEILAKNIQYF,TRBJ2-4,NA,NA,TRBV5-8
TGTGCCAGCAGCCGGGCGTCTGGCGGGAGAGTGTTCTACGAGCAGTACTTC,CASSRASGGRVFYEQYF,TRBJ2-7,TRBD2,few,TRBV27
TGTGCTAGCAGCTTAGGGGCAGGGGGACAAGAGACCCAGTACTTC,CASSLGAGGQETQYF,TRBJ2-5,TRBD1,NA,TRBV7-7
TGCGCCAGCAGCGGGACTGCCGCGAGCTCCTATAATTCACCCCTCCACTTT,CASSGTAASSYNSPLHF,TRBJ1-6,NA,NA,TRBV10-1
TGTGCCAGTAGTAGGCAGGGTAACACTGAAGCTTTCTTT,CASSRQGNTEAFF,TRBJ1-1,NA,NA,TRBV19
TGTGCCACCAGTGATTCCGGGACTAGCGGGGGGTTGGGCGAGCAGTACTTC,CATSDSGTSGGLGEQYF,TRBJ2-7,TRBD2,once,TRBV24-1
TGTGCCATCAGTGAAAGGACAGGGGGCGCTAACATTCAGTACTTC,CAISERTGGANIQYF,TRBJ2-4,TRBD1,NA,TRBV10-3